This TCR beta chain was profiled in a study of blood T cell repertoires in COVID-19. The method was immunoSEQ multiplex PCR; TCRdb's version includes in-frame clones alone and lacks a portion of them. The data hold about 330,000 clones, with around 90% observed a single time. V lost 7 bases to trimming and J lost 5 bases; unmatched junction nucleotides: 2. This CDR3 is built from 13 residues. Germline-derived CDR1 and CDR2 are SGHNT and YYREEE (reference sequence). Material for sequencing was peripheral blood. This receptor was identified in a man under 40 with COVID-19, enrolled during active disease. The V gene is TRBV5-4, the J gene TRBJ2-3; 12 bases align to TRBD2. The CDR3 DNA follows: TGTGCCAGCGAGGGACTAGCGGGAGATACGCAGTATTTT. Its translation is CASEGLAGDTQYF.